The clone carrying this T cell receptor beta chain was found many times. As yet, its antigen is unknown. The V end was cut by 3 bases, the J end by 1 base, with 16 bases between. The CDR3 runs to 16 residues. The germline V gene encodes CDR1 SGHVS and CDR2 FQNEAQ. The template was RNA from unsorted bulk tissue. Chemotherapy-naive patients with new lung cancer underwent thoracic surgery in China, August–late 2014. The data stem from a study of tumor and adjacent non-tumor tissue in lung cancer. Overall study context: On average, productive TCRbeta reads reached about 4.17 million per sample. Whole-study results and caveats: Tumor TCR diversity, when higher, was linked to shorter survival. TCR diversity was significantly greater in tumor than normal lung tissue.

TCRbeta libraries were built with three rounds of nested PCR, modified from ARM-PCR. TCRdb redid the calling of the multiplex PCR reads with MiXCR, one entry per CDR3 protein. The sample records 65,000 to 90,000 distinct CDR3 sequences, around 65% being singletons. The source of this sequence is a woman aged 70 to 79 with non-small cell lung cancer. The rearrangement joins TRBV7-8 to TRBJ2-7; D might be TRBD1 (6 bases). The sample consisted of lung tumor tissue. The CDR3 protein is CASSFSARQVSYEQYF. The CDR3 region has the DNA TGTGCCAGCAGCTTTTCGGCCCGACAGGTATCCTACGAGCAGTACTTC.